The clone carrying this T cell receptor (beta chain) showed up just a few times. Other DNA sequences in the sample encode the same CDR3. Authors' data handling: Estimated nucleated cell counts came from reference gene primer amplification. Generated by immunoSEQ multiplex PCR, the TCRdb table keeps only in-frame clones and is missing some. That table furnishes V, J and clone size, whereas the DNA furnished D and trimming. The data show about 180,000 clones, with over 75% seen just once and approximately 7% held by the top ten. The data stem from a study of blood T cell repertoires in COVID-19. Overall study context: In each case, the material was cDNA or gDNA derived from T cells, B-cell-depleted T cells, or PBMCs.

Germline V gene lookup returns CDR1 KGHSH and CDR2 LQKENI. The CDR3 contains 13 residues. The V end was cut by 2 bases, the J end by 5 bases, with 7 bases between. A Seattle source enrolled patients during active infection and followed them longitudinally. Sequenced: peripheral blood. This rearrangement joins TRBV18 to TRBJ1-5; maybe TRBD1 (5 bases). The TCR sequence derives from an elderly man with COVID-19, enrolled during active disease. This chain's CDR3 is CASSPGGDQPQHF. The CDR3, as DNA: TGTGCCAGCTCACCAGGGGGGGATCAGCCCCAGCATTTT.